This T cell receptor beta chain was identified in a study of T-cell reconstitution after alpha-beta-depleted transplantation in children. Germline trimming cut 5 bases from V and 8 bases from J; bases unmatched to any gene: 14. CDR3 length: 16 amino acids. CDR1 and CDR2 (germline): ENHRY, SYGVKD. Molecular barcoding with unique molecular identifiers was used for the TCRbeta library. TCRdb ran MiXCR on the PCR reads and lists one entry per CDR3 protein. The sample contains some 220,000 distinct CDR3 sequences, 8% to 10% of which appear only once. This clonotype occurred a few times. Sequencing was performed on PBMCs from the stem cell graft donor, taken from the stem cell graft. The sequence derives from a human donor who donated a stem cell graft to a child with acute lymphoblastic leukemia. The gene calls are TRBV10-3 and TRBJ2-1, with 8 bases identical to TRBD2. DNA for the CDR3: TGTGCCATCAGTCAGAGGGAGCGGGGGATGGTCGATGAGCAGTTCTTC. Its protein product is CAISQRERGMVDEQFF.